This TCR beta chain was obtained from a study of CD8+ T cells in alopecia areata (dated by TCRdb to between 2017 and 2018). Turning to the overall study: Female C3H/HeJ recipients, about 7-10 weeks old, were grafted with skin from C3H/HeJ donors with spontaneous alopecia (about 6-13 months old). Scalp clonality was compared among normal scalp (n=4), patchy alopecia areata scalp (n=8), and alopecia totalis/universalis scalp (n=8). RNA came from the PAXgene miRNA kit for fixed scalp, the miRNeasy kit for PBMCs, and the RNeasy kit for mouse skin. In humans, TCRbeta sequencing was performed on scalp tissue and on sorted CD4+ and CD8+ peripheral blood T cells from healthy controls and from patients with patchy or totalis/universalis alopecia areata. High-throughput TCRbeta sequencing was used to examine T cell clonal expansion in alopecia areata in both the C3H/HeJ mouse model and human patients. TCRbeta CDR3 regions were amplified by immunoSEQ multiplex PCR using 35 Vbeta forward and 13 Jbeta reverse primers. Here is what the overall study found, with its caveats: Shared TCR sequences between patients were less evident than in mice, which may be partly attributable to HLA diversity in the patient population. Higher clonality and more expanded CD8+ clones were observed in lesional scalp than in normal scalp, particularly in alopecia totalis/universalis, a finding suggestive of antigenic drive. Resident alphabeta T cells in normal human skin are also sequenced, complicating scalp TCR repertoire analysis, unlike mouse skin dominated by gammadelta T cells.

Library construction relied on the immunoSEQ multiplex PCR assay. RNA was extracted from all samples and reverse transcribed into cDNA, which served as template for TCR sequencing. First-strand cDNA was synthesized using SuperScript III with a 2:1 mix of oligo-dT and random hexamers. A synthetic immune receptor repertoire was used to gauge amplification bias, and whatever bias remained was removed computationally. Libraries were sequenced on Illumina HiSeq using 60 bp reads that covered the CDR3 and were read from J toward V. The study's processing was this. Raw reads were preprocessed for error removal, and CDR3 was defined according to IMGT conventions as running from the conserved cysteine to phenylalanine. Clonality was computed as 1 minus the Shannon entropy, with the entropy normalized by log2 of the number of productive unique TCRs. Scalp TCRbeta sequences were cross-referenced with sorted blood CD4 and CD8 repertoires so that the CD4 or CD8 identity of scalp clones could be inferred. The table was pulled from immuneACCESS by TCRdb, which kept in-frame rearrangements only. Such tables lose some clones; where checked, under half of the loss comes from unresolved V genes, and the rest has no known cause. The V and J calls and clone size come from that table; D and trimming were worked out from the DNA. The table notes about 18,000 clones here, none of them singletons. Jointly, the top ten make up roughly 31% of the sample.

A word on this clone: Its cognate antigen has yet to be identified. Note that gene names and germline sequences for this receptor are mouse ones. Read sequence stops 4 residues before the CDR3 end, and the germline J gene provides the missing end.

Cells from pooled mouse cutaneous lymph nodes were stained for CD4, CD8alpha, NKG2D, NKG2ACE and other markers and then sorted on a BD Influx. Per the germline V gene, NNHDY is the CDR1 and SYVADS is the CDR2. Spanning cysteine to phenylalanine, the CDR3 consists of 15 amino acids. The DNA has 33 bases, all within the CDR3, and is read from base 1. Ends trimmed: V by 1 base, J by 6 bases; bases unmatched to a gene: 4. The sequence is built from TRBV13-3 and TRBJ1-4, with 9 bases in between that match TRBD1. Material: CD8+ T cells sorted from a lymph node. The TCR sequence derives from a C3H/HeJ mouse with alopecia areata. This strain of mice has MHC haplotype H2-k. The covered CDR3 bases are TGTGCCAGCAGTGATCCGGACAGGGGAGACGAA. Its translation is CASSDPDRGDE. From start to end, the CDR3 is CASSDPDRGDERLFF.